A single sample is the source of the 2 T cell receptor beta chains below, sequenced in a study of blood T cell repertoires in COVID-19. Clones were sequenced by immunoSEQ multiplex PCR, and TCRdb holds only the in-frame ones, with some missing. In the table there are about 62,000 clones, around nine tenths of which are singletons. The sequenced material came from peripheral blood. Receptors originate from a human donor in a cohort sampled during active COVID-19.

V gene TRBV19 combines with J gene TRBJ1-1; D gene unclear. This CDR3 has 13 residues. The germline gives CDR1 LNHDA, CDR2 SQIVND (reference sequence). Trimming took off 7 bases at V and 2 bases at J, with 11 bases between the two ends. CDR3 amino acids: CASIRELNTEAFF. The DNA of the CDR3 is TGTGCCAGTATTCGGGAGTTAAACACTGAAGCTTTCTTT.

The genes are TRBV7-3 and TRBJ1-1; a weak D match, TRBD1 (5 bases). This CDR3 contains 14 residues. The germline gives CDR1 SGHTA, CDR2 FQGTGA. V lost 3 bases, J lost 4 bases, and 12 bases lay in between. The CDR3 protein is CASSFQGGSTEAFF. In DNA form, the CDR3 reads TGTGCCAGCAGCTTTCAGGGCGGGAGCACTGAAGCTTTCTTT.